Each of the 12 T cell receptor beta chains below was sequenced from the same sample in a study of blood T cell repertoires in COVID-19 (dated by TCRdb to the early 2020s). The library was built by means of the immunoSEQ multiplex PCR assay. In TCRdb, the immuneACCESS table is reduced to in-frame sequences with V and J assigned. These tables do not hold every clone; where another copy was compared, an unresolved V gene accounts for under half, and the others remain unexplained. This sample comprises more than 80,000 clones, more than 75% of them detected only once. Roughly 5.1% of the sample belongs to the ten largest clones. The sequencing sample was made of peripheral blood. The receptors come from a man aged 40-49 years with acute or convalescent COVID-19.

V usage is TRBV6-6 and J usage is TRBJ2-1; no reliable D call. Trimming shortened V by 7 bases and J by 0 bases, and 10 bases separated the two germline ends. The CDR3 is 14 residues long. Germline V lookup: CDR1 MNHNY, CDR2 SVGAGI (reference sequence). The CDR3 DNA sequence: TGTGCCAGCACATATAGGAGCTCCTACAATGAGCAGTTCTTC. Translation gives CASTYRSSYNEQFF.

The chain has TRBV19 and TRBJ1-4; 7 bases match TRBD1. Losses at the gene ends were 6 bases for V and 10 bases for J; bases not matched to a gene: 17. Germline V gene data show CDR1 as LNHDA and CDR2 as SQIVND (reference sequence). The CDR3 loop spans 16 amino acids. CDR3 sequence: CASRNIRDSGRGKLFF. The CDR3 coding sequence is TGTGCCAGTAGAAACATAAGGGACAGCGGGAGGGGAAAACTGTTTTTT.

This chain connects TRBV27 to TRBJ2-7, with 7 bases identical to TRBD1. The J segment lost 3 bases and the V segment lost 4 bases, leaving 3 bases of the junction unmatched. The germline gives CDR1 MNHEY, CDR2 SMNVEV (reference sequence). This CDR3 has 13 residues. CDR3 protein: CASSSPGGYEQYF. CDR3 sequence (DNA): TGTGCCAGCAGTTCGCCAGGGGGCTACGAGCAGTACTTC.

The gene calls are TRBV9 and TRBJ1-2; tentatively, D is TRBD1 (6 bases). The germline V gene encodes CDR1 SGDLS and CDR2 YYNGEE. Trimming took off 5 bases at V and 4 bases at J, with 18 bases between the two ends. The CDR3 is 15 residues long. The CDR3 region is CASRRTAQGVYGYTF. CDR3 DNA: TGTGCCAGCAGAAGGACAGCGCAAGGGGTCTATGGCTACACCTTC.

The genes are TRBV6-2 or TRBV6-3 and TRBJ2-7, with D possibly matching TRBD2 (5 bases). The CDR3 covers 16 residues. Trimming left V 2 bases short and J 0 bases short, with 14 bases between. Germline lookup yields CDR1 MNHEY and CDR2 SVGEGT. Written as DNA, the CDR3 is TGTGCCAGCAGTTACAGGAGCGGAACCAGCTCCTACGAGCAGTACTTC. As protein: CASSYRSGTSSYEQYF.

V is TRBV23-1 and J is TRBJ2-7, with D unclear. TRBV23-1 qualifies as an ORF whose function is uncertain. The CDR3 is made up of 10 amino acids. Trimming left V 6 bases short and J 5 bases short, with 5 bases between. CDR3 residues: CASRADEQYF. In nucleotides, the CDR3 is TGCGCCAGCAGGGCCGACGAGCAGTACTTC.

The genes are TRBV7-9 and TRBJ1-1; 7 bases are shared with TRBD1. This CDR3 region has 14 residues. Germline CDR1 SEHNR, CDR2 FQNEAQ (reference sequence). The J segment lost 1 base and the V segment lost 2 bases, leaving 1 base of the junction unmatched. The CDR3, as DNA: TGTGCCAGCAGCTTAAACAGGGGGAACACTGAAGCTTTCTTT. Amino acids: CASSLNRGNTEAFF.

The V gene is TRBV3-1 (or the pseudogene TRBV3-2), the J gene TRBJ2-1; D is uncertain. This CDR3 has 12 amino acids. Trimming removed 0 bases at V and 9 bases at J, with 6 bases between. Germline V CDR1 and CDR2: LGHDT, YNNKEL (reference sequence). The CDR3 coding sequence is TGTGCCAGCAGCCAAGATTACGGTGAGCAGTTCTTC. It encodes CASSQDYGEQFF.

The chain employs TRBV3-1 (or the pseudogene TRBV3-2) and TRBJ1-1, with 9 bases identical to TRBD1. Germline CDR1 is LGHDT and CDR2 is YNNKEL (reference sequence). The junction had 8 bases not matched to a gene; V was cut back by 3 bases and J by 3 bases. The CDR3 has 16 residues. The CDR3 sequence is CASSQGQGYRDTEAFF. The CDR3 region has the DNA TGTGCCAGCAGCCAGGGACAGGGATACAGGGACACTGAAGCTTTCTTT.

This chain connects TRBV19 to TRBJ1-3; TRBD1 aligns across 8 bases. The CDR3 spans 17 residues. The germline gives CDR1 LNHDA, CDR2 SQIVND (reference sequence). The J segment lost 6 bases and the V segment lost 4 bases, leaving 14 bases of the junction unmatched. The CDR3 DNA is TGTGCCAGTAGTAATCCGCCGGGACAGGCTTTACTAAACACCATATATTTT. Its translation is CASSNPPGQALLNTIYF.

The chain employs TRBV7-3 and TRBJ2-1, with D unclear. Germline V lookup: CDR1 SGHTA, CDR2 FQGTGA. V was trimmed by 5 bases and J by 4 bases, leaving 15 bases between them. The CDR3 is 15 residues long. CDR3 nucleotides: TGTGCCAGCAGCCCTGACCCAGGTGGTTACAATGAGCAGTTCTTC. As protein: CASSPDPGGYNEQFF.

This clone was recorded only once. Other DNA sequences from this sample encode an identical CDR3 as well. The CDR3 bases are TGTGCCAGCAGCCTCACTAGCACCTACGAGCAGTACTTC. Its translation: CASSLTSTYEQYF. The chain combines TRBV11-3 with TRBJ2-7; a possible D gene is TRBD2 (6 bases). The CDR3 has 13 amino acids. Trimming removed 5 bases from V and 2 bases from J, with 10 bases in between. Germline V lookup: CDR1 SGHNT, CDR2 YENEEA.